The T cell receptor beta chain under discussion was sequenced for a study of PD-1 blockade in classical Hodgkin lymphoma (dated by TCRdb to the early 2020s). Some background on the complete study: Nivolumab dosing was 3 mg/kg intravenously every 2 weeks, continuing until either disease progression or unacceptable toxicity. To define a peripheral blood immune signature of response to PD-1 blockade in classical Hodgkin lymphoma, the study combined TCR beta sequencing with CyTOF. The full study reports these points: The study was restricted to a single clinical trial cohort, and the causes of repertoire differences, possibly disease activity or prior therapy, were left undefined. Baseline TCR diversity was reported as lower in newly diagnosed patients than in healthy donors, and lower still in relapsed/refractory patients. Baseline diversity similar to that of newly diagnosed patients was observed in trial patients achieving complete response, whereas significantly lower diversity was observed in partial responders and progressors. Lower diversity was seen in patients whose nivolumab began less than 1 year after ASCT, and these patients were left out of later analyses so that immune reconstitution would not confound the results. By C4D1, a significant rise was seen in CD4+ TCR diversity but not in CD8+ TCR diversity (p=0.0027 vs p=0.16), and the rise was most apparent among complete responders (p=0.02).

The Qiagen DNeasy kit was used to extract genomic DNA both from unsorted PBMCs and from the negatively selected CD4+ and CD8+ fractions. Using primers that anneal to V and J segments, immunoSEQ multiplex PCR amplified the TCR beta CDR3 regions. A synthetic immune receptor repertoire was used to minimize amplification bias, and remaining bias was computationally removed after sequencing. On the authors' methods: Custom Python scripts were used to quantify repertoire diversity as the Shannon entropy index. The unsorted, CD4+ and CD8+ repertoires were each analyzed separately, with the exception of combined analyses, where CD4+ and CD8+ sequences were merged in silico. A clone counted as expanded when the clone's frequency after treatment rose at least 2-fold relative to C1D1, and clones undetected at baseline were given a pseudocount of 0.5. Singleton clones were defined as clones with 0 or 1 copy at C1D1, and non-singleton clones were defined as clones with 2 or more copies. By matching protein sequences in sorted samples from the same patient, clones expanded in unsorted samples were annotated as CD4+, CD8+ or unknown. Wilcoxon tests on paired samples were used to test changes in diversity from C1D1 to C4D1. Imported from immuneACCESS, the table was reduced by TCRdb to in-frame sequences with V and J called. These copies leave out some clones; in studies compared against another copy, an unresolved V gene accounts for under half, and the cause of the remainder is not known. Clone size and V and J calls were adopted from that table, with D and trimming inferred from the DNA. Recorded for this sample are 89,000 or so clones; around nine tenths of them occurred a single time. The ten largest clones take up about 2.7% of the sample.

With respect to this clone: Its antigen is still unknown. No much larger clonotype is one base removed from it; base qualities were not supplied.

Reading the label with the study, this specimen's time point is: cycle 2 day 1 (C2D1) of nivolumab. Every trial patient had relapsed after autologous stem cell transplantation, and cohorts A, B and C differed in prior brentuximab vedotin exposure. The trial cohort included fewer than 60 patients with relapsed/refractory classical Hodgkin lymphoma, and each patient had a best overall response of complete response, partial response or progressive disease. Trial patients were treated with single-agent nivolumab in the multi-cohort phase II CheckMate 205 trial. An independent review committee assessed best overall response using the 2007 International Working Group response criteria. PBMCs from the trial were collected at three points: immediately before nivolumab initiation (C1D1), and during therapy at cycle 2 day 1 and cycle 4 day 1. Peripheral blood was collected in 8 mL Vacutainer Cell Preparation Tubes, from which PBMCs were isolated by centrifugation and then cryopreserved.

The TCR comes from a human donor with classical Hodgkin lymphoma. The material sequenced was peripheral blood mononuclear cells (PBMCs), taken before the second cycle of nivolumab.

The DNA sequence follows: TGCGCCAGCAGCTTGGCCATGGTACGCGTAGGCACTGAAGCTTTCTTT. This codes for CASSLAMVRVGTEAFF. The receptor chain draws on TRBV5-1 and TRBJ1-1; a confident D gene designation cannot be given. The CDR3 measures 16 amino acids from cysteine to phenylalanine. Of all the DNA, just the CDR3 is kept, 48 bases in frame from base 1. Relative to germline, V is 0 bases shorter and J is 4 bases shorter, with 16 bases between their ends. CDR1 is given as SGHRS and CDR2 as YFSETQ, both from the germline V gene.